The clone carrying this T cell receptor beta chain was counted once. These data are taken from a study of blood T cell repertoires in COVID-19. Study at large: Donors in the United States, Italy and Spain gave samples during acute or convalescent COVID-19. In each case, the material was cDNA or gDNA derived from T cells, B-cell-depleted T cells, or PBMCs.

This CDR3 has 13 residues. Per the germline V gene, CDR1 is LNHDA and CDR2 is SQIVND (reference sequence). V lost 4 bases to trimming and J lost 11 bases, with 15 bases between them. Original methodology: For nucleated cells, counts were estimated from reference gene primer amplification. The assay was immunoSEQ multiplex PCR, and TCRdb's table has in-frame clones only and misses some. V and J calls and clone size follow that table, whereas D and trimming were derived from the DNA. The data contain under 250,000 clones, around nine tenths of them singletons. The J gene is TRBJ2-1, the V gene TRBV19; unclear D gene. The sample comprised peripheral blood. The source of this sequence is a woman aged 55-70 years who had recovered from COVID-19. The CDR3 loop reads CASSTQIDSQQFF. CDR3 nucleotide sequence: TGTGCCAGTAGTACCCAAATTGATAGCCAGCAGTTCTTC. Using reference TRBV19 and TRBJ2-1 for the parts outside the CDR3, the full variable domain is DGGITQSPKYLFRKEGQNVTLSCEQNLNHDAMYWYRQDPGQGLRLIYYSQIVNDFQKGDIAEGYSVSREKKESFPLTVTSAQKNPTAFYLCASSTQIDSQQFFGPGTRLTVL.